These T cell receptor beta chains were read from a single sample in a study of blood T cell repertoires in COVID-19. The protocol was immunoSEQ multiplex PCR, while the TCRdb copy is restricted to in-frame clones and leaves out a portion. The sample contains about 98,000 clones, nearly 90% of which appear only once. Sequencing was done on a sample of peripheral blood. The receptors derive from a man aged 45 to 65 with active COVID-19. Each CDR3 is given with its conserved first and last residue. A D gene is named only where the DNA matches it firmly. Expanded clones get a size class; other rows say once, few or many, or leave the size out.

TRBV30	NA	TRBJ1-2	NA	CAWSLSISGNGYTF	TGTGCCTGGAGTTTATCGATTTCGGGTAATGGCTACACCTTC
TRBV9	NA	TRBJ2-5	NA	CASSPYDNGSQETQYF	TGTGCCAGCAGCCCCTACGATAACGGGAGCCAAGAGACCCAGTACTTC
TRBV7-9	once	TRBJ1-2	TRBD1	CASSHLTGRRDGYTF	TGTGCCAGCAGCCATCTGACAGGGAGAAGGGATGGCTACACCTTC
TRBV11-2	NA	TRBJ1-2	NA	CASSLVGLSDAVGYTF	TGTGCCAGCAGCTTAGTCGGACTTTCCGATGCCGTTGGCTACACCTTC
TRBV6-6	NA	TRBJ1-1	NA	CASSYSGGDMTEAFF	TGTGCCAGCAGTTACTCGGGGGGGGATATGACTGAAGCTTTCTTT
TRBV27	NA	TRBJ2-5	TRBD2	CASKETSGLWETQYF	TGTGCCAGCAAGGAGACTAGCGGCCTGTGGGAGACCCAGTACTTC
TRBV12-3/TRBV12-4	NA	TRBJ1-1	NA	CASLSGMNTEAFF	TGTGCCAGCCTTTCGGGGATGAACACTGAAGCTTTCTTT
TRBV25-1	NA	TRBJ1-4	TRBD1	CASSGQGAVGKLFF	TGTGCCAGCTCGGGACAGGGGGCAGTTGGGAAACTGTTTTTT
TRBV2	NA	TRBJ2-7	TRBD2	CASSLGGYEQYF	TGTGCCAGCAGCCTGGGGGGGTACGAGCAGTACTTC
TRBV9	few	TRBJ2-7	TRBD1	CASSPGQGLGYEQYF	TGTGCCAGCAGCCCCGGACAGGGTTTAGGGTACGAGCAGTACTTC
TRBV7-2	NA	TRBJ2-3	TRBD2	CASSFSGGGTDTQYF	TGTGCCAGCAGCTTTAGCGGGGGGGGCACAGATACGCAGTATTTT
TRBV4-1	NA	TRBJ2-1	TRBD2	CASSPWGSGGAGEQFF	TGCGCCAGCAGCCCCTGGGGTAGCGGGGGGGCAGGTGAGCAGTTCTTC
TRBV2	NA	TRBJ1-5	NA	CASSVEKQEISNQPQHF	TGTGCCAGCAGTGTAGAAAAACAGGAGATTAGCAATCAGCCCCAGCATTTT
TRBV6-5	NA	TRBJ1-2	NA	CASGAGYGYTF	TGTGCCAGCGGGGCAGGCTATGGCTACACCTTC
TRBV14	NA	TRBJ1-2	NA	CASSQDSRSRYTF	TGTGCCAGCAGCCAAGATTCCCGTAGCCGGTACACCTTC
TRBV7-7	few	TRBJ1-3	NA	CASSLGTGLDTIYF	TGTGCCAGCAGCTTGGGAACAGGATTGGACACCATATATTTT
TRBV5-4	NA	TRBJ2-1	NA	CASSFRLFYNEQFF	TGTGCCAGCAGCTTCAGACTCTTTTACAATGAGCAGTTCTTC
TRBV7-9	NA	TRBJ1-4	NA	CASSRSSTNEKLFF	TGTGCCAGCAGCAGGAGCTCAACTAATGAAAAACTGTTTTTT
TRBV27	NA	TRBJ2-6	TRBD1	CASSLSQGEYSGANVLTF	TGTGCCAGCAGTTTATCGCAGGGGGAATACTCTGGGGCCAACGTCCTGACTTTC
TRBV5-6	NA	TRBJ1-1	NA	CASSLEVYSSNTEAFF	TGTGCCAGCAGCTTGGAAGTATACAGTTCGAACACTGAAGCTTTCTTT
TRBV30	NA	TRBJ2-7	NA	CAWSRTGPYEQYF	TGTGCCTGGAGTCGCACCGGTCCCTACGAGCAGTACTTC
TRBV7-2	NA	TRBJ1-2	TRBD1	CASSSGGQGNYGYTF	TGTGCCAGCAGCTCCGGGGGACAGGGGAACTATGGCTACACCTTC
TRBV6-1	NA	TRBJ2-5	NA	CASSVKGLQHQETQYF	TGTGCCAGCAGTGTTAAGGGGCTACAGCACCAAGAGACCCAGTACTTC
TRBV5-4	NA	TRBJ2-2	NA	CASSSQGGSNTGELFF	TGTGCCAGCAGCAGTCAAGGGGGTTCGAACACCGGGGAGCTGTTTTTT
TRBV5-6	NA	TRBJ2-1	NA	CASSGSSSYNEQFF	TGTGCCAGCAGCGGCAGTTCATCCTACAATGAGCAGTTCTTC
TRBV19	NA	TRBJ1-6	NA	CASSHNRGDSPLHF	TGTGCCAGTAGCCACAACCGGGGGGATTCACCCCTCCACTTT